The clone carrying this T cell receptor (beta chain) has only a few counts. Researchers isolated at least 7 million PBMCs per sample. With a J-beta primer mix and a sample-barcoded 5' primer, a second PCR ran about 7 to 11 cycles. A template-switch adaptor that had 12 random nucleotides put a tag on each cDNA molecule. TCRdb fed the 5' RACE reads into MiXCR, producing one record per CDR3 protein. The profile shows roughly 500,000 distinct CDR3 sequences, 25% to 30% of them singletons. The data were taken from a study of blood T cells in healthy people across ages. The junction had 5 bases not matched to a gene; V was cut back by 6 bases and J by 7 bases. CDR1 is SQVTM and CDR2 is ANQGSEA in the germline V gene. The length of the CDR3 is 13 residues.

This TCR was recovered from a woman in her sixties or seventies in good health. This chain joins TRBV29-1 and TRBJ1-6; 8 bases are shared with TRBD1. The sequencing input was blood. The CDR3 nucleotides are TGCAGCGTAAGACAGGGGAACAATTCACCCCTCCACTTT. This encodes CSVRQGNNSPLHF.